This T cell receptor (beta chain) was documented in a study of blood T cell repertoires in COVID-19. About the research overall: Sites across the United States, Italy and Spain contributed samples from acute and convalescent COVID-19.

The CDR3 is 14 amino acids. J was trimmed by 0 bases and V by 6 bases; bases with no gene match: 4. The V gene's germline CDR1 is LNHDA and CDR2 SQIVND (reference sequence). As processed by the authors: From reference gene primer amplification, estimates of nucleated cell counts were derived. This table comes from immunoSEQ multiplex PCR, and its TCRdb copy is limited to in-frame clones, with some not included. D and trimming come from the DNA, and the V and J calls and clone size come from that table. Seen here are 200,000 to 250,000 clones, over 70% observed once, and the top ten hold approximately 6%.

V gene TRBV19 combines with J gene TRBJ1-1, with 7 nucleotides matching TRBD1. The origin of this receptor is a woman aged 70-85 years with acute or convalescent COVID-19. The material sequenced was peripheral blood. The CDR3 here is CASRLTGLNTEAFF. CDR3 DNA sequence: TGTGCCAGTAGACTGACAGGGTTGAACACTGAAGCTTTCTTT.